The present TCR beta chain was sequenced within a study of cytomegalovirus exposure and HLA in healthy donors. Notes on the study in general: Associated with cytomegalovirus, according to the listing, were about 160 TCR beta chains. Upon later analysis, TCR association rates were observed to vary by HLA locus, being highest for DRB1 and lowest for HLA-C. Reports credit the classifier with highly specific, highly sensitive diagnosis of cytomegalovirus status. Many donors shared some public TCRs, even though most TCR sequences were rare.

Germline V gene data show CDR1 as SNHLY and CDR2 as FYNNEI. The CDR3 spans 12 residues. V was pared by 8 bases and J by 4 bases, with 9 bases between. A remark on this clone: Its antigen is currently unknown.

Amplification used 60 Vbeta primers and 13 Jbeta primers. The data were produced by immunoSEQ multiplex PCR, yet TCRdb's version contains in-frame clones alone and is incomplete. This sample has 94,000 or so clones, with about two thirds found just once. Sequenced: PBMCs. V usage is TRBV2 and J usage is TRBJ1-3; D may be TRBD1 (6 bases). The origin of this receptor is a man aged 60-69 years in good health and CMV-seronegative. CDR3 sequence reads: CASSGAGNTIYF. The CDR3 DNA follows: TGTGCCAGCTCAGGGGCCGGAAACACCATATATTTT.